The clone carrying this TCR beta chain came up a few times. Its antigen is undetermined. V was clipped by 3 bases and J by 4 bases; unmatched bases: 15. CDR1 is LNHNV and CDR2 is YYDKDF in the germline V gene (reference sequence). This CDR3 is built from 17 residues. The sample originates from a study of beta chain features in type 1 diabetes. Overall study results and limits: Patients showed naive, central memory and Treg TCRB repertoires that appeared more similar than those of healthy donors.

The isolated RNA, all of it, was reverse transcribed, so expressed TCRB transcripts were what got sequenced. Produced via immunoSEQ multiplex PCR; TCRdb's table is partial and in-frame only. The sample has around 310,000 clones, approximately 10% seen once. CD4+ naive, central memory, regulatory and stem cell-like memory subsets were isolated by sorting on CD45RO/CCR7/CD25/CD127/CD95/CD27. Purity (above 98%) was reached by all sorted populations. Sequencing was done on a sample of naive CD4+ T cells from blood. The gene calls are TRBV15 and TRBJ2-7, with 7 bases aligning to TRBD1. This TCR came from a woman between 25 and 40 years old in good health. The CDR3 sequence is CATSRLYDRVDRYEQYF. In DNA, the CDR3 is TGTGCCACCAGCAGGCTTTATGACAGGGTTGACAGATACGAGCAGTACTTC. The complete variable domain, with remaining parts taken from reference TRBV15 and TRBJ2-7, reads DAMVIQNPRYQVTQFGKPVTLSCSQTLNHNVMYWYQQKSSQAPKLLFHYYDKDFNNEADTPDNFQSRRPNTSFCFLDIRSPGLGDTAMYLCATSRLYDRVDRYEQYFGPGTRLTVT.